The 25 T cell receptor beta chains listed next were all sequenced from one sample in a study of identical twins. TCRdb called the 5' RACE reads again in MiXCR, with one record for every CDR3 protein. The sample has roughly 1.6 million distinct CDR3 sequences, more than 30% seen once; the top ten hold about 0.27%. The sample taken for sequencing was cord blood. All receptors come from a newborn girl in good health.

V is TRBV13 and J is TRBJ2-1; the D is unclear. The better agreement between TRBJ2-7 and the DNA end casts doubt on the J call. CDR1 and CDR2 (germline): PRHDT, FYEKMQ (reference sequence). This CDR3 is 15 amino acids long. The CDR3 sequence is CASSLARPSYNEQYF. CDR3 nucleotides: TGTGCCAGCAGCTTAGCCCGTCCCTCCTACAATGAGCAGTACTTC.

This chain connects TRBV6-2 or TRBV6-3 to TRBJ2-5; 14 bases are a match to TRBD2. The CDR3 is 16 residues long. Germline loops: CDR1 MNHEY, CDR2 SVGEGT. The ends lost 5 bases at V and 11 bases at J; junction bases unmatched: 13. CDR3 bases: TGTGCCAGCAGTAGACTAGCGGGGGGGATGAACAATGAGCAGTACTTC. Its translation is CASSRLAGGMNNEQYF.

The chain uses TRBV5-4 and TRBJ2-2; a possible D gene is TRBD2 (5 bases). CDR3 length: 16 residues. The germline V gene encodes CDR1 SGHNT and CDR2 YYREEE (reference sequence). V lost 3 bases to trimming and J lost 4 bases, with 16 bases between them. This chain's CDR3 is CASSSRSGRITGELFF. The CDR3, as DNA: TGTGCCAGCAGCTCACGGAGCGGTCGTATCACCGGGGAGCTGTTTTTT.

Details on this clonotype: A junction boundary mismatches the germline segment, possibly from a read error. V is TRBV5-1 and J is TRBJ2-7; maybe TRBD1 (5 bases). Germline lookup yields CDR1 SGHRS and CDR2 YFSETQ. The CDR3 consists of 14 residues. DNA of the CDR3: TGCGCCAGCAGCTTGACAGGTTTCGGCAATGAGCGGTACTTC. Protein product: CASSLTGFGNERYF. Full variable domain (remainder filled in from reference TRBV5-1 and TRBJ2-7): KAGVTQTPRYLIKTRGQQVTLSCSPISGHRSVSWYQQTPGQGLQFLFEYFSETQRNKGNFPGRFSGRQFSNSRSEMNVSTLELGDSALYLCASSLTGFGNERYFGPGTRLTVT.

The chain uses TRBV4-1 and TRBJ2-2, with D uncertain. Trimming removed 4 bases at V and 0 bases at J, with 12 bases between. Germline V lookup: CDR1 MGHRA, CDR2 YSYEKL. The CDR3 length is 16 residues. The CDR3 region is CASSPIPFANTGELFF. The CDR3 DNA follows: TGCGCCAGCAGCCCCATCCCCTTTGCGAACACCGGGGAGCTGTTTTTT.

This clonotype showed up just a few times. The CDR3 DNA is TGTGCCAGCAGTTTTTCAGGGTCGTGGAATGGCTACACCTTC. Encoded protein: CASSFSGSWNGYTF. This chain links TRBV27 with TRBJ1-2; D possibly corresponds to TRBD1 (5 bases). V gave up 3 bases and J gave up 6 bases, with 14 bases separating them. Germline V gives CDR1 MNHEY, CDR2 SMNVEV (reference sequence). The CDR3 is 14 amino acids.

This clonotype was seen a handful of times. The chain is built from TRBV28 and TRBJ1-1, with D possibly being TRBD1 (5 bases). Germline loops: CDR1 MDHEN, CDR2 SYDVKM. The length of the CDR3 is 14 residues. V lost 5 bases and J 2 bases, leaving 12 bases between the germline ends. As DNA, the CDR3 is TGTGCCAGCAGTATCCGGGACTACAACACTGAAGCTTTCTTT. Translating it yields CASSIRDYNTEAFF.

This clonotype was counted a few times. The gene calls are TRBV5-5 and TRBJ2-5; 7 positions match TRBD2. The CDR3 spans 16 residues. V trimming: 1 base; J trimming: 6 bases; junction bases outside the gene matches: 12. The germline gives CDR1 SGHKS, CDR2 YYEKEE (reference sequence). Here the CDR3 DNA reads TGTGCCAGCAGCTTGTTGTTAGCGGGCCTAGGAAAGACCCAGTACTTC. Encoded protein: CASSLLLAGLGKTQYF.

In this sample, this clonotype turned up many times. For the CDR3, the DNA is TGCAGCGTTCGACTCGACTACGAGCAGTACTTC. Protein product: CSVRLDYEQYF. This rearrangement joins TRBV29-1 to TRBJ2-7, with D unresolved. Germline values: CDR1 SQVTM, CDR2 ANQGSEA. V lost 5 bases to trimming and J lost 3 bases, with 8 bases between them. The CDR3 is 11 residues long.

The V and J genes are TRBV6-1 and TRBJ1-1; 10 bases agree with TRBD1. CDR3 length: 16 amino acids. Germline-derived CDR1 and CDR2 are MNHNS and SASEGT. V lost 8 bases and J lost 0; bases outside the gene matches: 9. In DNA, the CDR3 is TGTGCCAGCGGGGGACAGGGGAGGGCCATGAACACTGAAGCTTTCTTT. Encoded protein: CASGGQGRAMNTEAFF.

This clonotype was seen a handful of times. V usage is TRBV2 and J usage is TRBJ2-7; the D gene could be TRBD1 or TRBD2 (5 bases each). CDR3 size: 14 residues. Germline CDR1 is SNHLY and CDR2 is FYNNEI. V was cut by 5 bases and J by 3 bases, with 14 bases left in between. The CDR3 sequence: CASSSGRDYYEQYF. For the CDR3, the DNA is TGTGCCAGCAGTTCGGGACGTGATTACTACGAGCAGTACTTC.

This clonotype was counted only a few times. The rearrangement uses TRBV28 and TRBJ2-7; weak D call: TRBD1 (6 bases). Germline assignment: CDR1 MDHEN and CDR2 SYDVKM. CDR3 size: 16 residues. With 7 bases removed from V and 2 bases from J, the gap between germline ends came to 21 bases. The CDR3 here is CASTSRWGQDPYEQYF. CDR3 DNA: TGTGCCAGCACCTCTCGTTGGGGGCAGGACCCCTACGAGCAGTACTTC.

This clonotype appeared a few times. The J gene is TRBJ2-7, the V gene TRBV2, with a weak D call TRBD2 (6 bases). Germline CDR1 SNHLY, CDR2 FYNNEI. The CDR3 is made up of 15 amino acids. Trimming removed 8 bases at V and 5 bases at J, with 22 bases between. The CDR3: CASLQTRTGSNEQYF. The CDR3 nucleotides are TGTGCCAGCCTACAAACCAGGACCGGGAGCAACGAGCAGTACTTC.

The chain is built from TRBV4-1 and TRBJ2-1; 9 nucleotides match TRBD2. V was clipped by 3 bases and J by 7 bases; unmatched bases: 16. The germline V gene encodes CDR1 MGHRA and CDR2 YSYEKL. The CDR3 is 18 amino acids. The CDR3 loop reads CASSQGFMREGPWNEQFF. Written as DNA, the CDR3 is TGCGCCAGCAGCCAGGGTTTCATGCGGGAGGGCCCATGGAATGAGCAGTTCTTC.

This chain joins TRBV20-1 and TRBJ1-2; no clear D. V shed 5 bases and J shed 5 bases, with 12 bases lying between them. Germline V lookup: CDR1 DFQATT, CDR2 SNEGSKA (reference sequence). This CDR3 spans 12 amino acids. The CDR3 loop is CSAPSGGYGYTF. Here the CDR3 DNA reads TGCAGTGCTCCTTCAGGAGGGTATGGCTACACCTTC.

This clonotype was seen ten or more times. The chain is built from TRBV5-6 and TRBJ2-4; 12 bases are a match to TRBD2. Looked up from germline, CDR1 is SGHDT and CDR2 is YYEEEE. The length of the CDR3 is 15 residues. With V trimmed by 4 bases and J by 4 bases, 3 bases remained unmatched. CDR3 in DNA: TGTGCCAGCAGCCTGACTAGCGGGGGAAAAAACATTCAGTACTTC. It codes for CASSLTSGGKNIQYF.

This clonotype was counted a few times. The chain couples TRBV11-2 to TRBJ2-7, with D maybe TRBD1 (7 bases). CDR3 length: 15 amino acids. Germline V gene lookup returns CDR1 SGHAT and CDR2 FQNNGV. The germline V and J ends were trimmed by 0 bases and 2 bases, with 11 bases remaining between them. The CDR3 here is CASSLDGGTAYEQYF. Written as DNA, the CDR3 is TGTGCCAGCAGCTTAGATGGAGGGACAGCCTACGAGCAGTACTTC.

The chain recombines TRBV28 with TRBJ1-1; D is unclear. This CDR3 comprises 11 residues. CDR1 and CDR2 (germline): MDHEN, SYDVKM. V was pared by 8 bases and J by 6 bases, with 10 bases between. For the CDR3, the DNA is TGTGCCAGCCGGGGAGGCGCTGAAGCTTTCTTT. Its translation: CASRGGAEAFF.

Many counts were recorded for this clonotype. The gene calls are TRBV28 and TRBJ2-1; D is possibly TRBD2 (6 bases). CDR3 length: 16 residues. The germline V and J ends were trimmed by 1 base and 4 bases, with 14 bases remaining between them. Germline V gene data show CDR1 as MDHEN and CDR2 as SYDVKM. CDR3 bases: TGTGCCAGCAGTTTATCTCCGGGAGCGGGTTACAATGAGCAGTTCTTC. This translates into CASSLSPGAGYNEQFF.

This clonotype was seen only once. The V call is TRBV4-2, the J call TRBJ2-1, with 10 bases that match TRBD2. Near its end, the DNA agrees better with TRBJ2-7, so the J call may be wrong. The length of the CDR3 is 16 residues. Germline CDR1 LGHNA, CDR2 YNFKEQ. This CDR3 is CASSQDVSGRYNEQYF. The DNA for the CDR3 is TGTGCCAGCAGCCAAGATGTTAGCGGGAGGTATAATGAGCAGTACTTC.

The V and J genes are TRBV12-3 or TRBV12-4 and TRBJ2-1, with 8 bases identical to TRBD2. Trimming took 5 bases from V and 2 from J; bases not matched to a gene: 5. The CDR3 runs to 15 residues. CDR3 sequence (DNA): TGTGCCAGCAGTCCGGGGGGGCGCGCCTACAATGAGCAGTTCTTC. Protein sequence: CASSPGGRAYNEQFF.

The chain uses TRBV29-1 and TRBJ1-1; D is unclear. V was clipped by 1 base and J by 5 bases, with 11 bases between them. The germline V gene has CDR1 SQVTM and CDR2 ANQGSEA. This CDR3 has 13 residues. CDR3 bases: TGCAGCGTTGAAGTGACTCCTGGGACTGAAGCTTTCTTT. As protein: CSVEVTPGTEAFF.

This clonotype has only a few counts. The chain uses TRBV20-1 and TRBJ2-5; D might be TRBD2 (5 bases). Trimming removed 5 bases at V and 2 bases at J, with 15 bases between. Germline assignment: CDR1 DFQATT and CDR2 SNEGSKA (reference sequence). The CDR3 is 14 amino acids. The CDR3 sequence is CSAPESGKQETQYF. CDR3 DNA sequence: TGCAGTGCTCCCGAGAGCGGAAAGCAAGAGACCCAGTACTTC.

This clonotype came up a few times. CDR3 sequence (DNA): TGTGCCAGCATGCCTCCTAGCGGGGGGGGACACAATGAGCAGTTCTTC. Translation: CASMPPSGGGHNEQFF. The chain employs TRBV2 and TRBJ2-1; TRBD2 matches at 12 bases. V lost 7 bases, J lost 5 bases, and 9 bases stayed unmatched. CDR3 length: 16 residues. Per germline, CDR1 SNHLY and CDR2 FYNNEI.

This clonotype appeared many times. V is TRBV3-1 and J is TRBJ2-7; 9 bases are a match to TRBD1. The CDR3 has 13 amino acids. The germline CDR1 and CDR2 sequences are LGHDT and YNNKEL (reference sequence). V lost 6 bases and J lost 5; bases outside the gene matches: 5. The CDR3 region has the DNA TGTGCCAGCAGTCCGGACAGGGGAAACGAGCAGTACTTC. Translation: CASSPDRGNEQYF.